Sequencing of this T cell receptor (beta chain) was carried out in a study of cytomegalovirus exposure and HLA in healthy donors. Primers: 60 Vbeta forward and 13 Jbeta reverse. The protocol was immunoSEQ multiplex PCR, while the TCRdb copy is restricted to in-frame clones and leaves out a portion. The sample gives 120,000 to 150,000 clones, roughly 76% of which show up once; approximately 2.9% is in the top ten. V was clipped by 7 bases and J by 3 bases, with 12 bases between them. Per the germline V gene, CDR1 is LNHDA and CDR2 is SQIVND (reference sequence). There are 13 residues in the CDR3. The receptor's source is a woman aged 30 to 39 in good health and CMV-seronegative. The rearrangement links TRBV19 to TRBJ1-1; no definite D call. The sample consisted of PBMCs. CDR3: CASNVVGDTEAFF. CDR3 bases: TGTGCCAGTAATGTCGTCGGGGACACTGAAGCTTTCTTT. Together with reference TRBV19 and TRBJ1-1, the CDR3 gives the full variable domain: DGGITQSPKYLFRKEGQNVTLSCEQNLNHDAMYWYRQDPGQGLRLIYYSQIVNDFQKGDIAEGYSVSREKKESFPLTVTSAQKNPTAFYLCASNVVGDTEAFFGQGTRLTVV.